The next 17 T cell receptor beta chains were all read from a single sample in a study of blood T cell repertoires in COVID-19. Assay: immunoSEQ multiplex PCR; the TCRdb copy retains only in-frame clones and omits some. Of 240,000 or so clones in the sample, approximately 83% were seen once. Sequencing was performed on peripheral blood. These receptors were obtained from a man younger than 40 who had recovered from COVID-19.

V and J are TRBV11-2 and TRBJ2-1, with D possibly being TRBD2 (5 bases). The CDR3 consists of 15 residues. V shed 0 bases and J shed 10 bases, with 16 bases lying between them. Germline V gene data show CDR1 as SGHAT and CDR2 as FQNNGV. Written as DNA, the CDR3 is TGTGCCAGCAGCTTAGACAGCGGCTACTTAATCGAGCAGTTCTTC. Its translation is CASSLDSGYLIEQFF.

This clone was counted ten times or more. The rearrangement joins TRBV21-1 to TRBJ1-5; the tabulated D call, TRBD1, remains unverified against the DNA. TRBV21-1 represents a pseudogene. The CDR3 loop spans 14 amino acids. In DNA, the CDR3 is TGTGCCAGCAGCAAAGCGGGTAGGGGGCAGCCCCAGCATTTT. Its protein is CASSKAGRGQPQHF.

V usage is TRBV7-9 and J usage is TRBJ2-5; TRBD1 matches at 7 bases. V shed 5 bases, J shed 2 bases, and the junction held 5 bases outside the gene matches. CDR3 length: 14 residues. Per germline, CDR1 SEHNR and CDR2 FQNEAQ (reference sequence). The CDR3 reads CASSIRQGQETQYF. Here the CDR3 DNA reads TGTGCCAGCAGCATCCGACAGGGACAAGAGACCCAGTACTTC.

J is TRBJ1-2 and V is TRBV18; D gene uncertain. The CDR3 is 13 amino acids. Per the germline V gene, CDR1 is KGHSH and CDR2 is LQKENI. V lost 3 bases and J lost 5, with 10 bases in between. The CDR3 DNA sequence: TGTGCCAGCTCACCTACCCTAGATTATGGCTACACCTTC. As protein: CASSPTLDYGYTF.

The chain links TRBV2 to TRBJ2-5; D is undetermined. CDR1 is SNHLY, CDR2 FYNNEI, per germline. The CDR3 contains 11 residues. With 3 bases removed from V and 5 bases from J, the gap between germline ends came to 4 bases. The CDR3 loop reads CASSDSETQYF. CDR3 DNA sequence: TGTGCCAGCAGTGATAGTGAGACCCAGTACTTC.

V gene TRBV7-9 combines with J gene TRBJ1-2; possibly TRBD1 for D (5 bases). This CDR3 spans 17 amino acids. The germline V and J ends were trimmed by 0 bases and 7 bases, with 21 bases remaining between them. Germline assignment: CDR1 SEHNR and CDR2 FQNEAQ (reference sequence). The CDR3 DNA reads as TGTGCCAGCAGCTTAGCAGGGGCGTGGCAGGGAAACGCTGGCTACACCTTC. It encodes CASSLAGAWQGNAGYTF.

The rearrangement joins TRBV5-5 to TRBJ1-1; D is unclear. Germline CDR1 and CDR2: SGHKS and YYEKEE (reference sequence). V was pared by 5 bases and J by 7 bases, with 15 bases between. The CDR3 sequence is 13 residues long. The CDR3 is CASRISSGNEAFF. CDR3 nucleotide sequence: TGTGCCAGCAGAATTAGTTCGGGGAATGAAGCTTTCTTT.

The genes are TRBV28 and TRBJ2-7; possible D gene TRBD1, 5 bases. Germline V CDR1 and CDR2: MDHEN, SYDVKM. V was shortened by 4 bases and J by 1 base, with 17 bases between the two germline ends. This CDR3 comprises 16 residues. The CDR3 is CASSSHQGPSSYEQYV. In DNA form, the CDR3 reads TGTGCCAGCAGTTCCCACCAGGGCCCCTCGTCCTACGAGCAGTACGTC.

This chain links TRBV12-5 with TRBJ2-7; 7 bases agree with TRBD1. This CDR3 region has 13 residues. V lost 1 base to trimming and J lost 3 bases; unmatched junction nucleotides: 0. Germline V lookup: CDR1 LGHNT, CDR2 FRNRAP. CDR3 sequence: CASGLGQGYEQYF. The CDR3 coding sequence is TGTGCTAGTGGTTTGGGACAGGGCTACGAGCAGTACTTC.

This clone was seen just once. The chain carries TRBV11-2 and TRBJ2-3, with TRBD1 matching over 7 bases. V gave up 6 bases and J gave up 2 bases; unmatched junction bases: 8. This CDR3 has 15 amino acids. Germline V gene lookup returns CDR1 SGHAT and CDR2 FQNNGV. The CDR3 reads CASSSGTDFTDTQYF. The CDR3 bases are TGTGCCAGCAGTTCCGGGACAGACTTCACAGATACGCAGTATTTT.

This clone turned up a few times. The chain uses TRBV4-1 and TRBJ1-1, with D possibly being TRBD1 (6 bases). The CDR3 has 13 amino acids. V lost 4 bases and J 2 bases, leaving 8 bases between the germline ends. The germline V gene encodes CDR1 MGHRA and CDR2 YSYEKL. The CDR3 sequence: CASSLDSNTEAFF. The CDR3 nucleotides are TGCGCCAGCAGCCTGGACAGTAACACTGAAGCTTTCTTT.

The rearrangement joins TRBV29-1 to TRBJ1-1; tentative D call: TRBD1 (5 bases). V was pared by 7 bases and J by 4 bases, with 19 bases between. The CDR3 totals 14 residues. Germline-derived CDR1 and CDR2 are SQVTM and ANQGSEA. CDR3: CSGGFRAAGTEAFF. The DNA of the CDR3 is TGCAGCGGGGGGTTCCGAGCCGCGGGCACTGAAGCTTTCTTT.

The CDR3 protein is CASSSRDSRAYNSPLHF. The DNA of the CDR3 is TGTGCCAGCAGCTCCAGGGATAGCAGGGCCTATAATTCACCCCTCCACTTT. The chain joins TRBV7-2 to TRBJ1-6; D is perhaps TRBD1 (5 bases). Germline-derived CDR1 and CDR2 are SGHTA and FQGNSA. The CDR3 runs 17 residues. V lost 4 bases and J 2 bases, leaving 15 bases between the germline ends.

This chain joins TRBV5-8 and TRBJ2-5; D is possibly TRBD2 (6 bases). The V end was cut by 4 bases, the J end by 0 bases, with 13 bases between. Germline-derived CDR1 and CDR2 are SGHTS and YDEGEE. The CDR3 totals 15 residues. The DNA for the CDR3 is TGTGCCAGCAGCCCGGGGGTCGACCACCAAGAGACCCAGTACTTC. As protein: CASSPGVDHQETQYF. Full variable domain (outside the CDR3, taken from reference TRBV5-8 and TRBJ2-5): EAGVTQSPTHLIKTRGQQATLRCSPISGHTSVYWYQQALGLGLQFLLWYDEGEERNRGNFPPRFSGRQFPNYSSELNVNALELEDSALYLCASSPGVDHQETQYFGPGTRLLVL.

The chain links TRBV6-4 to TRBJ2-3; TRBD2 matches 8 bases. This CDR3 has 15 residues. Germline lookup yields CDR1 MRHNA and CDR2 SNTAGT. The V segment lost 5 bases and the J segment 6 bases; nucleotides outside the gene matches: 10. The CDR3: CASSSVAGSSDTQYF. In DNA form, the CDR3 reads TGTGCCAGCAGTTCGGTAGCGGGGTCCTCGGATACGCAGTATTTT.

The chain recombines TRBV6-5 with TRBJ1-4; 10 bases line up with TRBD1. Losses at the gene ends were 7 bases for V and 8 bases for J; bases not matched to a gene: 7. There are 14 residues in the CDR3. CDR1 is MNHEY and CDR2 is SVGAGI in the germline V gene. The CDR3: CASTRDRGGEKLFF. The CDR3 DNA is TGTGCCAGCACCCGGGACAGGGGAGGAGAAAAACTGTTTTTT.

This clone was recorded a few times. The chain employs TRBV3-1 (or the pseudogene TRBV3-2) and TRBJ2-7; maybe TRBD2 (7 bases). The germline V and J ends were trimmed by 4 bases and 0 bases, with 19 bases remaining between them. Per the germline V gene, CDR1 is LGHDT and CDR2 is YNNKEL (reference sequence). The CDR3 is made up of 17 amino acids. The DNA for the CDR3 is TGTGCCAGCAGCCTGACCCCCGCTAGGGGGGGCTCCTACGAGCAGTACTTC. Protein: CASSLTPARGGSYEQYF.